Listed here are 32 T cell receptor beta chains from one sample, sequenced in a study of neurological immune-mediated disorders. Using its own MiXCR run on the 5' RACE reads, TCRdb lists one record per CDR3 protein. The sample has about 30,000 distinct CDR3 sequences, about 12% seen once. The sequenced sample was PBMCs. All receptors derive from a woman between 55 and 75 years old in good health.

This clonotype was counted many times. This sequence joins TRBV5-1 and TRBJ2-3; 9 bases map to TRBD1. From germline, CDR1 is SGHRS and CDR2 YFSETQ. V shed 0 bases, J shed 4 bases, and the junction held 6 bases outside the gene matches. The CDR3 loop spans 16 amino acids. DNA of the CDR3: TGCGCCAGCAGCTTGGGGACAGGGGATAGATCAGATACGCAGTATTTT. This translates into CASSLGTGDRSDTQYF.

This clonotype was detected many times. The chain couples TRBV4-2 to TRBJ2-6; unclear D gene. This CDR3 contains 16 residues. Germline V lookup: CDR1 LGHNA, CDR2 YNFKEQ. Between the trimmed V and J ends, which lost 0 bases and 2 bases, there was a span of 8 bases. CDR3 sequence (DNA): TGTGCCAGCAGCCAAGATTTCTCAGCTGGGGCCAACGTCCTGACTTTC. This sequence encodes CASSQDFSAGANVLTF.

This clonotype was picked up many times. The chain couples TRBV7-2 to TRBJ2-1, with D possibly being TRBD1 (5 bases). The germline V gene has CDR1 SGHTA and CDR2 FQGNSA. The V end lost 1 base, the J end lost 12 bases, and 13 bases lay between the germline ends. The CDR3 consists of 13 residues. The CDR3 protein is CASSLGAGNGQFF. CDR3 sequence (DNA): TGTGCCAGCAGCTTAGGGGCAGGGAACGGGCAGTTCTTC. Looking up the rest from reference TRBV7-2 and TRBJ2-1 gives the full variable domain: GAGVSQSPSNKVTEKGKDVELRCDPISGHTALYWYRQSLGQGLEFLIYFQGNSAPDKSGLPSDRFSAERTGGSVSTLTIQRTQQEDSAVYLCASSLGAGNGQFFGPGTRLTVL.

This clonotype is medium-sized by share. CDR3 sequence reads: CASSLKTAGLLAGANVLTF. Here the CDR3 DNA reads TGCGCCAGCAGCTTGAAGACGGCGGGCCTCCTGGCTGGGGCCAACGTCCTGACTTTC. This chain connects TRBV5-1 to TRBJ2-6; a weak D match, TRBD2 (5 bases). V was shortened by 1 base and J by 2 bases, with 19 bases between the two germline ends. Looked up from germline, CDR1 is SGHRS and CDR2 is YFSETQ. The CDR3 contains 19 residues.

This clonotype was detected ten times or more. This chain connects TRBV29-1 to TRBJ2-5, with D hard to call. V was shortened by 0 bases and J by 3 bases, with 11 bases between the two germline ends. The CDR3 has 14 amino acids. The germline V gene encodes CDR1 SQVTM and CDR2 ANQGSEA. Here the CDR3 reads CSVEEAGSEETQYF. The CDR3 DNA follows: TGCAGCGTTGAAGAAGCCGGGTCCGAAGAGACCCAGTACTTC.

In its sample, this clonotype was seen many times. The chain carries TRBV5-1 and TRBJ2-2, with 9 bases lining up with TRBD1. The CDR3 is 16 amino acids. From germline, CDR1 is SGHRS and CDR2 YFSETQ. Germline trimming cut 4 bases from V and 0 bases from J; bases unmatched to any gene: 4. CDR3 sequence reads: CASSPRTGANTGELFF. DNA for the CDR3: TGCGCCAGCAGCCCCAGGACAGGGGCGAACACCGGGGAGCTGTTTTTT.

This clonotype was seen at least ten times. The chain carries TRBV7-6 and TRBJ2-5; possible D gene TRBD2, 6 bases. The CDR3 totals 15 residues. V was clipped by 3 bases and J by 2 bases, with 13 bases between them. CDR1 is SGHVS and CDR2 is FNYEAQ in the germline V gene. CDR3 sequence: CASSLTGTAQETQYF. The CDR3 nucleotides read TGTGCCAGCAGCTTGACCGGGACTGCTCAAGAGACCCAGTACTTC. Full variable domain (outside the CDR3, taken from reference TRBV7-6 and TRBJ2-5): GAGVSQSPRYKVTKRGQDVALRCDPISGHVSLYWYRQALGQGPEFLTYFNYEAQQDKSGLPNDRFSAERPEGSISTLTIQRTEQRDSAMYRCASSLTGTAQETQYFGPGTRLLVL.

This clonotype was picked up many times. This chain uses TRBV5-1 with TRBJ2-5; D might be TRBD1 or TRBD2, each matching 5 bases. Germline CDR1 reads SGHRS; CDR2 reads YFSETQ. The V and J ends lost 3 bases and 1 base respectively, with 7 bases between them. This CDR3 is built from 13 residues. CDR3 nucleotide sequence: TGCGCCAGCAGCTCGGGGCCCCAAGAGACCCAGTACTTC. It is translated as CASSSGPQETQYF.

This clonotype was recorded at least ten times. CDR3 region: CSATTGGNEKLFF. Here the CDR3 DNA reads TGCAGTGCCACGACAGGGGGTAATGAAAAACTGTTTTTT. This chain links TRBV20-1 with TRBJ1-4; TRBD1 matches at 9 bases. CDR3 length equals 13 residues. The J segment lost 4 bases and the V segment lost 6 bases, leaving 3 bases of the junction unmatched. CDR1 and CDR2 (germline): DFQATT, SNEGSKA (reference sequence).

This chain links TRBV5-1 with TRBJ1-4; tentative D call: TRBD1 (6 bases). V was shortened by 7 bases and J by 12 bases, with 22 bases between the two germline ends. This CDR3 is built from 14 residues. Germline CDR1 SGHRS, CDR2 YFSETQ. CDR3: CASCPGQGNWELFF. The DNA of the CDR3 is TGCGCCAGCTGTCCGGGACAAGGGAATTGGGAACTGTTTTTT.

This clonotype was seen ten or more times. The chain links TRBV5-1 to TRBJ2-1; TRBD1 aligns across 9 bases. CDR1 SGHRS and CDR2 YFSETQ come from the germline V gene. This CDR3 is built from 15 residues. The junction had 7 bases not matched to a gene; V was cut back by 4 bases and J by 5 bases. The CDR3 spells CASSEPGQGDNEQFF. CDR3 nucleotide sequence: TGCGCCAGCAGCGAGCCGGGACAGGGTGACAATGAGCAGTTCTTC.

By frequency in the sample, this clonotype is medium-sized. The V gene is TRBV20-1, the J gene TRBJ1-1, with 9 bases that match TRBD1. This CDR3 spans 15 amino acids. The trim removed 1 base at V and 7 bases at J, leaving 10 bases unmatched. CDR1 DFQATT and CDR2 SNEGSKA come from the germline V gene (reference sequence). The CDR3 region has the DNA TGCAGTGCTAGAGGGGGGACAGGGTTTTTGGGTGAAGCTTTCTTT. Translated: CSARGGTGFLGEAFF.

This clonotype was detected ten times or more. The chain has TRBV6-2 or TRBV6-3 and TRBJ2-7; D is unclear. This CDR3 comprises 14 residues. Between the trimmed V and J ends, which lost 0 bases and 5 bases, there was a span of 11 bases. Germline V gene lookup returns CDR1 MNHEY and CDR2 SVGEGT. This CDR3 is CASSYSRPLDEQYF. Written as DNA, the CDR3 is TGTGCCAGCAGTTACTCACGCCCCTTGGACGAGCAGTACTTC.

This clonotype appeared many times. CDR3 in amino acids: CSARAVYSNQPQHF. In nucleotides, the CDR3 is TGCAGTGCTAGGGCAGTCTATAGCAATCAGCCCCAGCATTTT. The chain joins TRBV20-1 to TRBJ1-5; D uncertain. The CDR3 is made up of 14 amino acids. Per the germline V gene, CDR1 is DFQATT and CDR2 is SNEGSKA (reference sequence). With 3 bases removed from V and 0 bases from J, the gap between germline ends came to 9 bases.

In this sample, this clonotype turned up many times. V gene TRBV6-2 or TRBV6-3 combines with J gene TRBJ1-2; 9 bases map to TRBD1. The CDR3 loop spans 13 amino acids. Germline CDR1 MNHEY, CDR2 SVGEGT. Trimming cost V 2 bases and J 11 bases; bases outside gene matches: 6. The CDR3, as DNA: TGTGCCAGCAGTTACCGTGGACAGGGGACGTACACCTTC. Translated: CASSYRGQGTYTF.

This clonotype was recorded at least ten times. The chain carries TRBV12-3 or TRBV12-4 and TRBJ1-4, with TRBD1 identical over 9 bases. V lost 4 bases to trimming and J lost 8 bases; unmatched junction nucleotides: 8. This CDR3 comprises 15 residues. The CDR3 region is CASSSGQGLEEKLFF. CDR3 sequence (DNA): TGTGCCAGCAGTTCTGGACAGGGGCTAGAAGAAAAACTGTTTTTT.

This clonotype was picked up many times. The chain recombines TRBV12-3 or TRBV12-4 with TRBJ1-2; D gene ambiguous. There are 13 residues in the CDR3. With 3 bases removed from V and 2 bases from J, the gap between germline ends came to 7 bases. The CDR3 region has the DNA TGTGCCAGCAGTTTTCGACCCAACTATGGCTACACCTTC. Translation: CASSFRPNYGYTF.

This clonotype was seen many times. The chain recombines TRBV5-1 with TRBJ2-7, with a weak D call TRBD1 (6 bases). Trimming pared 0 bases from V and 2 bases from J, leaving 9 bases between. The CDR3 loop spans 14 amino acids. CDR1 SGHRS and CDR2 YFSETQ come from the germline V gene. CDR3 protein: CASSLVQGAYEQYF. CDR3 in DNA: TGCGCCAGCAGCTTGGTACAGGGAGCCTACGAGCAGTACTTC.

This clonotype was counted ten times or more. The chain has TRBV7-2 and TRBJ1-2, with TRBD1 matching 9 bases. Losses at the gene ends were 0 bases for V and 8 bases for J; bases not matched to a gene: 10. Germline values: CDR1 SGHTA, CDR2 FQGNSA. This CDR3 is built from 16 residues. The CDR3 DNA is TGTGCCAGCAGCTTAGCCGGGACAGGGAATGCGGAAGGCTACACCTTC. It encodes CASSLAGTGNAEGYTF.

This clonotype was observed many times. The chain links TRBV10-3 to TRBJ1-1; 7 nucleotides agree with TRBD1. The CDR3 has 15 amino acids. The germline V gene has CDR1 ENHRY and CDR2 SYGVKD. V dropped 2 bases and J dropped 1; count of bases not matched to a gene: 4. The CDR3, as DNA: TGTGCCATCAGTGAGACGGGACAGCCGAACACTGAAGCTTTCTTT. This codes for CAISETGQPNTEAFF.

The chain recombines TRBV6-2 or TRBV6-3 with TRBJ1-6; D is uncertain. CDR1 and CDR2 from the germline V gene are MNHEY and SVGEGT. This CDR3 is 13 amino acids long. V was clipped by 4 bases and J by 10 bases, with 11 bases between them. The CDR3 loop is CASSSRRQSPLHF. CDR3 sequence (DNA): TGTGCCAGCAGTTCTAGACGACAATCACCCCTCCACTTT.

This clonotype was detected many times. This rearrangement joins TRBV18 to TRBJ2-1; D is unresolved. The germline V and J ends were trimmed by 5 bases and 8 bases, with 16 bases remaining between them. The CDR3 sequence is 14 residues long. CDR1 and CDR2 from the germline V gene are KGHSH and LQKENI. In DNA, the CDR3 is TGTGCCAGCTCAGCCCTCTCGTGGGCGGATGAGCAGTTCTTC. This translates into CASSALSWADEQFF.

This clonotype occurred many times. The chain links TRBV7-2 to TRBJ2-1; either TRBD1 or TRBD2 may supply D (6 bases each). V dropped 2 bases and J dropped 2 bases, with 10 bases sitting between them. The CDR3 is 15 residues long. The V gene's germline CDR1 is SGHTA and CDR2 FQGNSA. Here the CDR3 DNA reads TGTGCCAGCAGCTTATTAGGGGGGACCTACAATGAGCAGTTCTTC. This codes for CASSLLGGTYNEQFF. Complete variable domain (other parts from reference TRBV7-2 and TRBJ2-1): GAGVSQSPSNKVTEKGKDVELRCDPISGHTALYWYRQSLGQGLEFLIYFQGNSAPDKSGLPSDRFSAERTGGSVSTLTIQRTQQEDSAVYLCASSLLGGTYNEQFFGPGTRLTVL.

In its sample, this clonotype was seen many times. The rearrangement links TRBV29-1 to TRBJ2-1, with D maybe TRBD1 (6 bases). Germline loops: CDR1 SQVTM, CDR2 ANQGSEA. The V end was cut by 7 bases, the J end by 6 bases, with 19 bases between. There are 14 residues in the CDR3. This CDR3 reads CSAERRDILNEQFF. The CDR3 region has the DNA TGCAGCGCAGAACGTCGGGACATACTCAATGAGCAGTTCTTC.

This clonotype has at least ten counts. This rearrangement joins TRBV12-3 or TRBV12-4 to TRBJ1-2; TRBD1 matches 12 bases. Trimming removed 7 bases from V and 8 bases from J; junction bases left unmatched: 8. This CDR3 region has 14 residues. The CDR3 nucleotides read TGTGCCAGCAACAAGGGACAGGGGGCGCGAGGCTACACCTTC. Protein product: CASNKGQGARGYTF.

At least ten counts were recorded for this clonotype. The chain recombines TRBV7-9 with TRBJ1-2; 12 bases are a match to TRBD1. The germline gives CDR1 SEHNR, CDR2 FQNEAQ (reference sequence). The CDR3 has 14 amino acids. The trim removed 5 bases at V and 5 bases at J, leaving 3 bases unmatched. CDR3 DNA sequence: TGTGCCAGCAGCGAGGGACAGGGGGCTTATGGCTACACCTTC. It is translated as CASSEGQGAYGYTF.

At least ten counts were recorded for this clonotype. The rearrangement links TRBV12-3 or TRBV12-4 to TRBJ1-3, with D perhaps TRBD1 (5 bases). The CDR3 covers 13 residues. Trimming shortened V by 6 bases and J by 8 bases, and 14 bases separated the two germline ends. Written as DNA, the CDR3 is TGTGCCAGCAGCCAGGGACGGTCGTACACCATATATTTT. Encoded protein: CASSQGRSYTIYF.

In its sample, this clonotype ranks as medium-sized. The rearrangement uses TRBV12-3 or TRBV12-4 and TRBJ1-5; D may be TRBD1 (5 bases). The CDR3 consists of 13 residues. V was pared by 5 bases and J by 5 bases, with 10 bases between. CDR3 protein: CASSRIGDQPQHF. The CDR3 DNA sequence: TGTGCCAGCAGTCGTATAGGGGATCAGCCCCAGCATTTT.

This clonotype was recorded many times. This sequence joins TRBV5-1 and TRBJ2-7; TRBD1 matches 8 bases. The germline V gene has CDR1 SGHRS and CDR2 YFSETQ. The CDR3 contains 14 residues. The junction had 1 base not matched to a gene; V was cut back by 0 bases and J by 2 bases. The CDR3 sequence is CASSLGQGPYEQYF. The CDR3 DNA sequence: TGCGCCAGCAGCTTGGGACAGGGGCCCTACGAGCAGTACTTC.

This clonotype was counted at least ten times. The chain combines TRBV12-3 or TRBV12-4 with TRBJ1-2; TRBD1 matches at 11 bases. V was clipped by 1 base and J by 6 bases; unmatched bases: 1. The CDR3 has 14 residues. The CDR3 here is CASSLGTGGNGYTF. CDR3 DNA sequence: TGTGCCAGCAGTTTAGGGACAGGGGGCAATGGCTACACCTTC.

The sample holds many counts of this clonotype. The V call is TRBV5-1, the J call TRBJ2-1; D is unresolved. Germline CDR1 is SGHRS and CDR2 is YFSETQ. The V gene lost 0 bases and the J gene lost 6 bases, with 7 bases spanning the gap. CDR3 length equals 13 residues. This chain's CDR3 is CASSLERINEQFF. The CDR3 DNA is TGCGCCAGCAGCTTGGAGAGAATCAATGAGCAGTTCTTC.

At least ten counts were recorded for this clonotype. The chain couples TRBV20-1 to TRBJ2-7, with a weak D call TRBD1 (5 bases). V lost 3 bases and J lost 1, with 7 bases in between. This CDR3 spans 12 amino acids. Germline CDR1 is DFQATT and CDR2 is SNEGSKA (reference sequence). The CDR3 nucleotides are TGCAGTGCTAGCGACAGATCCTACGAGCAGTACTTC. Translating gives CSASDRSYEQYF.